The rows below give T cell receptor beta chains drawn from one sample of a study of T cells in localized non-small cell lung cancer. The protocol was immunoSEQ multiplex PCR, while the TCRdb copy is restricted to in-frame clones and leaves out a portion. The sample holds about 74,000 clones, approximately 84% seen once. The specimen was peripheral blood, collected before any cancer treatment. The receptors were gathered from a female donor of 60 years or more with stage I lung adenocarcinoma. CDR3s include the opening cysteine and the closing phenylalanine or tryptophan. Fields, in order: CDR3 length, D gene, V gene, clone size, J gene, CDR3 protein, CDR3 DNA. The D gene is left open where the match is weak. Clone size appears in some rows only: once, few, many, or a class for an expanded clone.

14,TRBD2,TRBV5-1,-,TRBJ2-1,CASSLSGDYNEQFF,TGCGCCAGCAGCTTGAGCGGGGACTACAATGAGCAGTTCTTC
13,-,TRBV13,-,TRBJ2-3,CASSLGGTDTQYF,TGTGCCAGCAGCTTAGGGGGCACAGATACGCAGTATTTT
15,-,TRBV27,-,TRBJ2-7,CASTSVPGSHYEQYF,TGTGCCAGCACCTCCGTTCCCGGGAGCCACTACGAGCAGTACTTC
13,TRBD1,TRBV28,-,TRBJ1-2,CASTVQGAYGYTF,TGTGCCAGCACCGTCCAGGGGGCTTATGGCTACACCTTC
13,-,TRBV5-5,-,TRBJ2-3,CASSLAIGDTQYF,TGTGCCAGCAGCTTGGCCATCGGGGATACGCAGTATTTT
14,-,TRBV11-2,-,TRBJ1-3,CASSLNPSGDTIYF,TGTGCCAGCAGCTTAAATCCCTCGGGGGACACCATATATTTT
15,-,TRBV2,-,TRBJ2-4,CASSDKGAGKNIQYF,TGTGCCAGCAGTGATAAAGGGGCAGGGAAAAACATTCAGTACTTC
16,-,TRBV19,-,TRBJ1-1,CASNPHLTGRNTEAFF,TGTGCCAGTAACCCCCACCTGACAGGACGGAACACTGAAGCTTTCTTT
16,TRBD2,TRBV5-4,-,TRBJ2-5,CASSFGGLAGVETQYF,TGTGCCAGCAGCTTTGGAGGACTAGCGGGAGTAGAGACCCAGTACTTC
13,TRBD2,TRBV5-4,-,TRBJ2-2,CASSVSGNGELFF,TGTGCCAGCAGCGTTAGCGGGAACGGGGAGCTGTTTTTT
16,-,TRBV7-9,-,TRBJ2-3,CASSLASGISTDTQYF,TGTGCCAGCAGCTTAGCATCGGGGATTAGCACAGATACGCAGTATTTT
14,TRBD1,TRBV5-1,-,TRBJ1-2,CASSFGQGGYGYTF,TGCGCCAGCAGCTTTGGACAGGGCGGCTATGGCTACACCTTC
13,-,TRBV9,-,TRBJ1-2,CASSGDINYGYTF,TGTGCCAGCAGCGGGGACATCAACTATGGCTACACCTTC
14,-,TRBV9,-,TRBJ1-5,CASSVDPVDQPQHF,TGTGCCAGCAGCGTAGACCCGGTGGATCAGCCCCAGCATTTT
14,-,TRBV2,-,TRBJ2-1,CASSEVSGAGEQFF,TGTGCCAGCAGTGAAGTTTCCGGGGCAGGGGAGCAGTTCTTC
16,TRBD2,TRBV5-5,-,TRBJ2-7,CASSLAGGLAGSEQYF,TGTGCCAGCAGCTTGGCGGGCGGACTAGCGGGAAGCGAGCAGTACTTC
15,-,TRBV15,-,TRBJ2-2,CATSPGLLRTGELFF,TGTGCCACCAGTCCAGGGTTACTCCGCACCGGGGAGCTGTTTTTT
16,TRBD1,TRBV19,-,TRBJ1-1,CASSPRKGAQDTEAFF,TGTGCCAGTAGTCCCCGAAAGGGGGCGCAGGACACTGAAGCTTTCTTT
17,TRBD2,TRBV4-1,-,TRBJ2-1,CASSQDSQRGWSREQFF,TGCGCCAGCAGCCAAGATAGCCAGCGGGGGTGGTCCAGGGAGCAGTTCTTC
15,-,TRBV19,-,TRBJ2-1,CASSLRDSRYNEQFF,TGTGCCAGTAGCCTACGGGACTCTAGGTACAATGAGCAGTTCTTC
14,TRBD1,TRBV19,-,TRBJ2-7,CATKGTGEYYEQYF,TGTGCCACAAAAGGGACAGGGGAGTACTACGAGCAGTACTTC
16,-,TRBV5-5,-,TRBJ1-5,CASSLDSYYSNQPQHF,TGTGCCAGCAGCTTGGACAGTTATTATAGCAATCAGCCCCAGCATTTT
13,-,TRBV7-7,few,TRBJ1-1,CASSLALNTEAFF,TGTGCTAGCAGCTTAGCCCTGAACACTGAAGCTTTCTTT
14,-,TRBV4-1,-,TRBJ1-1,CASSQELGERKAFF,TGCGCCAGCAGCCAAGAGCTGGGGGAACGAAAAGCTTTCTTT
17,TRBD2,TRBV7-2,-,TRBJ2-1,CASSRRSGLASYNEQFF,TGTGCCAGCAGCCGACGATCGGGACTAGCGAGTTACAATGAGCAGTTCTTC
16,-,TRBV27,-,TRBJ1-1,CASRARTFSKNTEAFF,TGTGCCAGCAGAGCCCGAACCTTCTCCAAGAACACTGAAGCTTTCTTT
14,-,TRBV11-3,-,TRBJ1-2,CASSSAGRGYGYTF,TGTGCCAGCAGCTCGGCAGGAAGGGGCTATGGCTACACCTTC
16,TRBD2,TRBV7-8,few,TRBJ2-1,CASSLLAGGNHNEQFF,TGTGCCAGCAGCTTACTAGCGGGGGGCAATCACAATGAGCAGTTCTTC
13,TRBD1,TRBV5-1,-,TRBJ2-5,CASSPTGEETQYF,TGCGCCAGCAGCCCCACAGGGGAAGAGACCCAGTACTTC
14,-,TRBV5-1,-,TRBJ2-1,CASSLGELYNEQFF,TGCGCCAGCAGCTTGGGGGAGCTTTACAATGAGCAGTTCTTC
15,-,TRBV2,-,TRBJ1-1,CASSERGASNTEAFF,TGTGCCAGCAGTGAAAGGGGGGCCTCTAACACTGAAGCTTTCTTT
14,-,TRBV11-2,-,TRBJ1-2,CASSLDTGRYGYTF,TGTGCCAGCAGCTTAGATACAGGGCGCTATGGCTACACCTTC
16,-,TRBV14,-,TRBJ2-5,CASSRNMGSRRETQYF,TGTGCCAGCAGCCGGAATATGGGGTCAAGGAGGGAGACCCAGTACTTC
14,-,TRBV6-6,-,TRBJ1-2,CASIQTAGNYGYTF,TGTGCCAGCATCCAGACCGCAGGGAACTATGGCTACACCTTC